The 5 T cell receptor beta chains below all came from one sample that was sequenced in a study of cytomegalovirus exposure and HLA in healthy donors. Repertoires were generated with immunoSEQ multiplex PCR, while TCRdb's copy carries only in-frame clones and drops some. This table has around 190,000 clones, roughly nine tenths appearing once. The specimen sequenced was PBMCs. These receptors were obtained from a man between 25 and 39 years old in good health and CMV-seropositive.

The chain has TRBV4-1 and TRBJ2-7; tentatively, D is TRBD1 or TRBD2 (7 bases each). The CDR3 sequence is 15 residues long. CDR1 MGHRA and CDR2 YSYEKL come from the germline V gene. The ends were cut back, 4 bases at V and 3 bases at J, with 16 bases in the middle. The CDR3 loop reads CASSPLGRDSYEQYF. The CDR3 DNA reads TGCGCCAGCAGCCCCCTAGGGAGGGACAGCTACGAGCAGTACTTC.

The J gene is TRBJ2-1, the V gene TRBV2, with a tentative D call TRBD1 (5 bases). The V and J ends lost 7 bases and 5 bases respectively, with 9 bases between them. Germline CDR1 and CDR2: SNHLY and FYNNEI. This CDR3 region has 12 residues. The chain's CDR3 is CASNRPNNEQFF. The CDR3 nucleotides are TGTGCCAGCAACAGGCCTAACAATGAGCAGTTCTTC.

The V gene is TRBV7-2, the J gene TRBJ2-3; 9 nucleotides line up with TRBD2. The V gene's germline CDR1 is SGHTA and CDR2 FQGNSA. Trimming cost V 0 bases and J 2 bases; bases outside gene matches: 6. The CDR3 is made up of 17 amino acids. CDR3 sequence reads: CASSLAPASGNTDTQYF. In nucleotides, the CDR3 is TGTGCCAGCAGCTTAGCGCCGGCTAGCGGGAACACAGATACGCAGTATTTT.

The chain recombines TRBV5-6 with TRBJ2-1; 10 bases match TRBD2. The ends lost 2 bases at V and 15 bases at J; junction bases unmatched: 2. Germline V gene lookup returns CDR1 SGHDT and CDR2 YYEEEE. This CDR3 comprises 11 residues. CDR3 region: CASSFSGGLFF. The CDR3 DNA follows: TGTGCCAGCAGCTTTAGCGGGGGGCTGTTCTTC.

In DNA, the CDR3 is TGTGCCAGCAGCTCGGCAGGTTACAATGAGCAGTTCTTC. It is translated as CASSSAGYNEQFF. This chain uses TRBV5-4 with TRBJ2-1; D remains ambiguous. Germline lookup yields CDR1 SGHNT and CDR2 YYREEE (reference sequence). The CDR3 covers 13 residues. Trimming removed 3 bases from V and 4 bases from J, with 8 bases in between.